The entry below gives a single T cell receptor (beta chain) sequence along with its context. What it binds is unknown. The data belong to a study of early T cells in non-severe SARS-CoV-2 infection. Study-wide context: The sequenced material was bulk RNA from unsorted whole blood, and its chains were unpaired. Points from the study as a whole: CD4 and private specificities were missed by VDJdb matching, which favored anti-spike CD8 responses.

The V end was cut by 5 bases, the J end by 6 bases, with 14 bases between. CDR3 length equals 13 residues. From germline, CDR1 is SGHTA and CDR2 FQGTGA. Unique molecular identifiers were attached to individual cDNA molecules. From the 5' RACE reads, TCRdb called clonotypes with MiXCR, one entry per CDR3 protein. The data show around 31,000 distinct CDR3 sequences, roughly 5.8% seen once. The sample comprised whole blood. The sequence came from an adult who was a healthcare worker with PCR-confirmed SARS-CoV-2 infection or an uninfected control (not recorded which). This sequence joins TRBV7-3 and TRBJ2-7; no clear D. Written as DNA, the CDR3 is TGTGCCAGCAGCCAAGAGCGACACGGCGAGCAGTACTTC. This codes for CASSQERHGEQYF.